The TCR beta chain described here comes from a study of cytomegalovirus exposure and HLA in healthy donors. Of note for this clone: What it recognizes is unknown.

CDR3 length equals 16 residues. Germline trimming cut 1 base from V and 5 bases from J; bases unmatched to any gene: 11. CDR1 and CDR2 from the germline V gene are MGHRA and YSYEKL. Though probably carrying unrecorded immune exposures, donors were nominally healthy at sampling. The PCR ran on 60 Vbeta and 13 Jbeta primers. Some clones are missing from TCRdb's copy, which holds only in-frame ones; the method was immunoSEQ multiplex PCR. The sample has around 200,000 clones; roughly 80% are singletons. Overall study results and limits: Roughly even sequencing depth across donors was the assumption behind the presence/absence analyses. About 87% or about 30% of the time was how often most TCR beta V segments were productive, according to an earlier analysis.

The source material was PBMCs. The rearrangement uses TRBV4-1 and TRBJ2-7; the match to TRBD2 covers 7 bases. The receptor was derived from a man aged 35 to 55 in good health and CMV-seropositive. CDR3 DNA: TGCGCCAGCAGCCAAGTGTTTTCCGGGGGGTTGAACGAGCAGTACTTC. Its protein product is CASSQVFSGGLNEQYF.